A single sample is the source of the 10 T cell receptor beta chains below, sequenced in a study of Graves' ophthalmopathy and Graves' hyperthyroidism. Amplifying from RNA transcripts, the study obtained TCR beta CDR3 regions. HTBI primers were employed in first-round RT-PCR, then a second-round multiplex PCR followed. TCRdb re-called the multiplex PCR reads with MiXCR, one entry per CDR3 protein. The sample carries about 740,000 distinct CDR3 sequences, 35% to 50% recorded once. The sequenced material came from peripheral blood. These receptors all come from an adult man with Graves' ophthalmopathy.

The rearrangement uses TRBV5-5 and TRBJ2-5, with 10 nucleotides matching TRBD2. The CDR3 consists of 16 residues. Germline CDR1 reads SGHKS; CDR2 reads YYEKEE (reference sequence). Trimming at V came to 0 bases and at J to 7 bases, leaving 9 bases not matched to a gene. The DNA for the CDR3 is TGTGCCAGCAGCTTGGTCCCCCTAGCGGGAGTAGGGACCCAGTACTTC. Its protein is CASSLVPLAGVGTQYF.

The DNA of the CDR3 is TGTGCCAGCAGCCTATGGGACAGGGATGGCTACACCTTC. Amino acid sequence: CASSLWDRDGYTF. The V and J genes are TRBV5-6 and TRBJ1-2, with 9 nucleotides matching TRBD1. The V and J ends lost 4 bases and 6 bases, in that order; junction bases with no gene match: 4. The CDR3 has 13 amino acids. Germline values: CDR1 SGHDT, CDR2 YYEEEE.

This clonotype was counted many times. This chain links TRBV29-1 with TRBJ2-7, with D perhaps TRBD1 or TRBD2 (5 bases each). Trimming stripped 7 bases from V and 2 bases from J, with 12 bases between. From germline, CDR1 is SQVTM and CDR2 ANQGSEA. The CDR3 consists of 12 residues. The CDR3 sequence is CSAGDQAYEQYF. CDR3 DNA: TGCAGCGCTGGGGACCAAGCCTACGAGCAGTACTTC.

The chain employs TRBV25-1 and TRBJ2-7; TRBD1 agrees at 7 bases. The CDR3 is made up of 14 amino acids. V gave up 5 bases and J gave up 5 bases; unmatched junction bases: 9. CDR1 is MGHDK and CDR2 is SYGVNS in the germline V gene. The CDR3 DNA is TGTGCCAGCAGTCAAGACAGGGTAGCCAACGAGCAGTACTTC. Its protein product is CASSQDRVANEQYF.

Only a few counts were recorded for this clonotype. CDR3 in DNA: TGTGCCAGCAGCTTGGTTCGGTCAGTGAACACTGAAGCTTTCTTT. Translated, it gives CASSLVRSVNTEAFF. This chain links TRBV5-5 with TRBJ1-1; D is undetermined. CDR3 length: 15 amino acids. Between the trimmed V and J ends, which lost 0 bases and 0 bases, there was a span of 9 bases. Germline CDR1 reads SGHKS; CDR2 reads YYEKEE (reference sequence).

This chain joins TRBV9 and TRBJ1-1; D not resolved. V was pared by 5 bases and J by 11 bases, with 16 bases between. This CDR3 is built from 12 residues. Per the germline V gene, CDR1 is SGDLS and CDR2 is YYNGEE. In DNA form, the CDR3 reads TGTGCCAGCAGTGAGGAGGTAAGGATGGCTTTCTTT. Translating gives CASSEEVRMAFF.

Note on this clonotype: Because the CDR3 is missing its conserved closing phenylalanine or tryptophan, this is likely a read error. This chain joins TRBV2 and TRBJ1-1, with 10 positions matching TRBD1. The CDR3 contains 16 residues. The germline gives CDR1 SNHLY, CDR2 FYNNEI. CDR3 residues: CASSHWDRGEGTEAFL. Written as DNA, the CDR3 is TGCGCCAGCAGCCACTGGGACAGGGGCGAGGGCACTGAAGCTTTCCTT.

This clonotype was recorded once. The CDR3, as DNA: TGCAGTGCTAGAGATGGGACTAGCGGCTACACCTTC. This encodes CSARDGTSGYTF. The chain links TRBV20-1 to TRBJ1-2; the D gene is possibly TRBD1 (5 bases). Per germline, CDR1 DFQATT and CDR2 SNEGSKA (reference sequence). Deletions cut 0 bases from V and 8 bases from J, with 10 bases between. This CDR3 has 12 residues.

This clonotype appeared a few times. The genes are TRBV28 and TRBJ1-2; D perhaps matches TRBD1 (5 bases). V lost 6 bases and J 7 bases, leaving 18 bases between the germline ends. Germline assignment: CDR1 MDHEN and CDR2 SYDVKM. This CDR3 is 14 amino acids long. CDR3 DNA: TGTGCCAGCAGCTACCGGGCCTTTAGGGGTGGCTACACCTTC. Protein: CASSYRAFRGGYTF.

This clonotype came up many times. The chain joins TRBV5-5 to TRBJ1-5, with TRBD1 as a possible D gene (5 bases). CDR1 and CDR2 (germline): SGHKS, YYEKEE (reference sequence). The CDR3 covers 12 residues. Trimming shortened V by 7 bases and J by 8 bases, and 13 bases separated the two germline ends. The CDR3 DNA sequence: TGTGCCAGCTTCACGGGCAGGGAGCCCCAGCATTTT. It encodes CASFTGREPQHF.